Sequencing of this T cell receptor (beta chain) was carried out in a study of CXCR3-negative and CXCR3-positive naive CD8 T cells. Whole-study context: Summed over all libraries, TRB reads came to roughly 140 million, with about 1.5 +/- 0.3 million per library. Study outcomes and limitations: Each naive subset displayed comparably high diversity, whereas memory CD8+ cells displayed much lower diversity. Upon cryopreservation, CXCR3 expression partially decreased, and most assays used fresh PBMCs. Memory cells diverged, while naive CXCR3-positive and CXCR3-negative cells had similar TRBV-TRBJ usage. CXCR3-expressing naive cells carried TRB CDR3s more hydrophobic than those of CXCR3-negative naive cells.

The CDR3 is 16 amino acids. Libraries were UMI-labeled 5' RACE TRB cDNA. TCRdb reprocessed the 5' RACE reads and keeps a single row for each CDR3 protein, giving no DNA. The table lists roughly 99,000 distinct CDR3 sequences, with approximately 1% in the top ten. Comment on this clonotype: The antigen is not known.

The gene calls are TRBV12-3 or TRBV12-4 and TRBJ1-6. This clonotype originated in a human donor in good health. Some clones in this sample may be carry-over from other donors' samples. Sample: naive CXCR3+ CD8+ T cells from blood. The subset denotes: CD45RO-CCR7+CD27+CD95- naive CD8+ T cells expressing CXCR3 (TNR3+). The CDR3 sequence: CASSPTTGPYNSPLHF.